This TCR beta chain was recorded in a study of blood T cell repertoires in COVID-19. Germline CDR1 MDHEN, CDR2 SYDVKM. The CDR3 covers 12 residues. The V gene lost 3 bases and the J gene lost 5 bases, with 7 bases spanning the gap. Libraries were prepared by immunoSEQ multiplex PCR; TCRdb keeps only in-frame clonotypes and omits some of them. The sample lists 490,000 or so clones; around 87% were seen once. Recruitment covered some 25 US areas and drew participants whose ages spanned roughly 18 to 89 years. The chain links TRBV28 to TRBJ1-2, with no clear D. The clonotype originates from a woman aged 40 to 55 who had recovered from COVID-19. Material: PBMCs or T cells enriched from blood (not recorded which). The CDR3 region has the DNA TGTGCCAGCAGTTTCTCCTTTTATGGCTACACCTTC. Translating gives CASSFSFYGYTF.